This T cell receptor (beta chain) was sequenced for a study of T cells after yellow fever vaccination. This clonotype appeared a few times. Its antigen remains unidentified. Findings of the study overall: Primary-vaccination clones mostly resurfaced post-booster (about 96% CD4, about 87% CD8).

TCRdb re-called the 5' RACE reads with MiXCR, one entry per CDR3 protein. The sample contains about 310,000 distinct CDR3 sequences, around 3.6% of which appear only once. The sequence came from a man aged 18 to 29 who received the YFV17D yellow fever vaccine. Sequences were derived from PBMCs, sampled on the day of the yellow fever booster vaccination.

The CDR3 loop is CASSPPGLAGQETQYF. CDR3 in DNA: TGCGCCAGCAGCCCCCCGGGACTAGCGGGCCAAGAGACCCAGTACTTC. This chain connects TRBV5-1 to TRBJ2-5; TRBD2 agrees at 12 bases. Germline trimming cut 4 bases from V and 1 base from J; bases unmatched to any gene: 5. Per the germline V gene, CDR1 is SGHRS and CDR2 is YFSETQ. The CDR3 runs 16 residues. Supplemented by reference TRBV5-1 and TRBJ2-5, the full variable domain reads KAGVTQTPRYLIKTRGQQVTLSCSPISGHRSVSWYQQTPGQGLQFLFEYFSETQRNKGNFPGRFSGRQFSNSRSEMNVSTLELGDSALYLCASSPPGLAGQETQYFGPGTRLLVL.